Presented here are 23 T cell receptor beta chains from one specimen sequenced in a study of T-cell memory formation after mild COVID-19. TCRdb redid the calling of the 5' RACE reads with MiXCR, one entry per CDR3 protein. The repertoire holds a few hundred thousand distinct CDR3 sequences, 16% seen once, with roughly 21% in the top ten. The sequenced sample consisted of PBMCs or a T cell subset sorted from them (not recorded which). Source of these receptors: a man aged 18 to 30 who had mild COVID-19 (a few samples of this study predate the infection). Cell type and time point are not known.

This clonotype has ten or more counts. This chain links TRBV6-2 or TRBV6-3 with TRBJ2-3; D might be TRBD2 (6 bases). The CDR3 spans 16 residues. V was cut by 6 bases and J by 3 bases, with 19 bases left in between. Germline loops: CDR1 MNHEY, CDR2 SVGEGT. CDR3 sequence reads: CASSRRTRGRTDTQYF. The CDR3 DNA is TGTGCCAGCAGCCGCCGAACCCGGGGGAGGACAGATACGCAGTATTTT.

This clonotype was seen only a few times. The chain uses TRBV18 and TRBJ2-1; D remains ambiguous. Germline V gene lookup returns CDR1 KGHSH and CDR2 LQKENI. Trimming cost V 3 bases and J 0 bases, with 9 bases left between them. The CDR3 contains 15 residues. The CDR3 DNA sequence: TGTGCCAGCTCACCGGGTTCGGGCTCCTACAATGAGCAGTTCTTC. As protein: CASSPGSGSYNEQFF.

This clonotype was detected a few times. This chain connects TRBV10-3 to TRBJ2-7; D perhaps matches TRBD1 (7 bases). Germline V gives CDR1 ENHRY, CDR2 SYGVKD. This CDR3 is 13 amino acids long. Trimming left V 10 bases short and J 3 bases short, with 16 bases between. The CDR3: CATWRDSNYEQYF. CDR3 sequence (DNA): TGTGCCACCTGGAGGGACAGTAACTACGAGCAGTACTTC.

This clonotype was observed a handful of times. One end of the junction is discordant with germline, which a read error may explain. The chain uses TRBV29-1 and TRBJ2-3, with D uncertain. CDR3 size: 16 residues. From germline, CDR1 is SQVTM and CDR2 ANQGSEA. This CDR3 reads CSVEEDSLLNTDAQYF. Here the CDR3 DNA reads TGCAGCGTTGAAGAAGATTCCCTCTTAAACACAGATGCGCAGTATTTT.

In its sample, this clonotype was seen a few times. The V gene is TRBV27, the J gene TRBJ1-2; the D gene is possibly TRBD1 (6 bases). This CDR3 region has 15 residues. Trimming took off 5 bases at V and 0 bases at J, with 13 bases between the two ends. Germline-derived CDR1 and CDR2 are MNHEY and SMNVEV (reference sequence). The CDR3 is CASSPFDRPNYGYTF. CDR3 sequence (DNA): TGTGCCAGCAGTCCTTTCGACAGGCCTAACTATGGCTACACCTTC.

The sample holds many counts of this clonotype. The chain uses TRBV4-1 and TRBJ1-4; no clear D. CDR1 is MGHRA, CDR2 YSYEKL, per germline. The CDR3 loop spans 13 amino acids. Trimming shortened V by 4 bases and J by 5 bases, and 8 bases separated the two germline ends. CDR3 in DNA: TGCGCCAGCAGCCCCCAGATGAATGAAAAACTGTTTTTT. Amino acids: CASSPQMNEKLFF.

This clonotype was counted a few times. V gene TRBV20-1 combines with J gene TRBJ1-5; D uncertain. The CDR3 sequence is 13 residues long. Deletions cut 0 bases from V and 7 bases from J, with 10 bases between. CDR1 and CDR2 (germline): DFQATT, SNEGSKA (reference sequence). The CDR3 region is CSARDWYTQPQHF. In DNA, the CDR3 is TGCAGTGCTAGAGATTGGTACACACAGCCCCAGCATTTT.

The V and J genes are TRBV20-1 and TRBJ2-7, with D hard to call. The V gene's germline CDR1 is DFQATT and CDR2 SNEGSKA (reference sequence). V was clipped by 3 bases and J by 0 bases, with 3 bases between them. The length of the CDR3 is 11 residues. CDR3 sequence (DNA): TGCAGTGCTAGCGGCTCCTACGAGCAGTACGTC. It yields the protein CSASGSYEQYV.

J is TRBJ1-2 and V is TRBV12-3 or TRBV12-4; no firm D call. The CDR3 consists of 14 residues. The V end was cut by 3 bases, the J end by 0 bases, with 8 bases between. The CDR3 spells CASSFDIPNYGYTF. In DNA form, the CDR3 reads TGTGCCAGCAGTTTCGACATACCTAACTATGGCTACACCTTC.

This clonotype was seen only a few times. CDR3 in DNA: TGTGCCAGCCTTCTAGGGACTAGCAACTACAATGAGCAGTTCTTC. It yields the protein CASLLGTSNYNEQFF. The genes are TRBV12-3 or TRBV12-4 and TRBJ2-1; 9 bases are a match to TRBD2. The V gene end was trimmed by 8 bases and the J gene end by 3 bases; junction bases not matched to a gene: 8. CDR3 length: 15 residues.

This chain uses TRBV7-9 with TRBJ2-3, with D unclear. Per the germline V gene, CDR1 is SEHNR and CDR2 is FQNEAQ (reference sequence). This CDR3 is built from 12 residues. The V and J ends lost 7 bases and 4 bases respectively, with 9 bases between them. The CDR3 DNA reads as TGTGCCAGCAACCGGCAGGCAGATACGCAGTATTTT. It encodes CASNRQADTQYF.

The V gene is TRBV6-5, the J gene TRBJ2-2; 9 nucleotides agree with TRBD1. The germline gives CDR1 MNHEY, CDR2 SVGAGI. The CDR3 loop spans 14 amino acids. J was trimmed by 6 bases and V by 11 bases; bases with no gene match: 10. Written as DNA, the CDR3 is TGTGCCGCTGGGGGGGACAGGGTCGCCGGGGAGCTGTTTTTT. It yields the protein CAAGGDRVAGELFF.

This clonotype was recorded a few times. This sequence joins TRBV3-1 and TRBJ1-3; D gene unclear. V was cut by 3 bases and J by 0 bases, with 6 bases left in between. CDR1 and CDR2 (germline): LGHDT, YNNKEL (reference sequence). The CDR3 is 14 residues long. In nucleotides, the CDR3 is TGTGCCAGCAGCCAGGAGGTCTCTGGAAACACCATATATTTT. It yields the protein CASSQEVSGNTIYF.

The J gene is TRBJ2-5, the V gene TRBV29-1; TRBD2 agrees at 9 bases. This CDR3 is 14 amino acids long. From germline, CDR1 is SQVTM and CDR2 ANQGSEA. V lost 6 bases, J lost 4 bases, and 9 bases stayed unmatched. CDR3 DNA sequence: TGCAGCGTCGTCTACGCGGGGGGGCTAGAGACCCAGTACTTC. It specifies CSVVYAGGLETQYF.

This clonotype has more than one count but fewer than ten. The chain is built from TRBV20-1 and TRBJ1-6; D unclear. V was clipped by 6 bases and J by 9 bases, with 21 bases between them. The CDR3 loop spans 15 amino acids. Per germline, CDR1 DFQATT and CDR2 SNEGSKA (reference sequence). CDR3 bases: TGCAGTGCGGAACGTCCCCCGCCCCGGGTTTCACCCCTCCACTTT. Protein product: CSAERPPPRVSPLHF.

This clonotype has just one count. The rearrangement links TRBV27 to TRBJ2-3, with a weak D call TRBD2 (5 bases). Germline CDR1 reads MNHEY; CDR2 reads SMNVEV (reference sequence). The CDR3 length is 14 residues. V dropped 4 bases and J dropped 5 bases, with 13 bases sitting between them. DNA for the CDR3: TGTGCCAGCAGTTCAAACAGCGGTAGAGATACGCAGTATTTT. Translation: CASSSNSGRDTQYF.

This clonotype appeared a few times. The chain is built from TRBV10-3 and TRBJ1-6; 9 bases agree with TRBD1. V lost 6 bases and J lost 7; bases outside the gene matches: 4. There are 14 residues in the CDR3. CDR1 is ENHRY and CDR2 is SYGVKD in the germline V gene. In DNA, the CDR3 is TGTGCCATCAGACAGGGGGCAGAAAATTCACCCCTCCACTTT. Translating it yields CAIRQGAENSPLHF.

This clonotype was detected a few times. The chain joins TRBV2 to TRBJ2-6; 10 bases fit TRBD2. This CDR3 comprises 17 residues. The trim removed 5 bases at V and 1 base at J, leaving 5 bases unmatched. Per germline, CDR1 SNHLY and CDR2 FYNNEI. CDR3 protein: CASSSTSGISGANVLTF. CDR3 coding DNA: TGTGCCAGCAGTTCAACTAGCGGGATTTCTGGGGCCAACGTCCTGACTTTC.

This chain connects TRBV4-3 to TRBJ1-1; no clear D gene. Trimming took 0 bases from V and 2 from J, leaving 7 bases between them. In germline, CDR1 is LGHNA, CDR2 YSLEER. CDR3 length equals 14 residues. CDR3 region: CASSQDTANTEAFF. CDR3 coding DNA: TGCGCCAGCAGCCAAGATACGGCTAACACTGAAGCTTTCTTT.

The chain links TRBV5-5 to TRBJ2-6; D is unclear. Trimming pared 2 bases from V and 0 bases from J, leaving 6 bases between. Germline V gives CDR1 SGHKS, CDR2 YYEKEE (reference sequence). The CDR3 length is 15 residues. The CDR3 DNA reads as TGTGCCAGCAGCTTCGGTAACTCTGGGGCCAACGTCCTGACTTTC. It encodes CASSFGNSGANVLTF.

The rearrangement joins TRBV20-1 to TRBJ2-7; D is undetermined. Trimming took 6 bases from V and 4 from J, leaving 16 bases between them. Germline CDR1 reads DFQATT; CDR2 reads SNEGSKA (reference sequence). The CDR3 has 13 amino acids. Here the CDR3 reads CSALHPVLYEQYV. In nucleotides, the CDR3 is TGCAGTGCCCTCCACCCAGTGCTATACGAGCAGTACGTC.

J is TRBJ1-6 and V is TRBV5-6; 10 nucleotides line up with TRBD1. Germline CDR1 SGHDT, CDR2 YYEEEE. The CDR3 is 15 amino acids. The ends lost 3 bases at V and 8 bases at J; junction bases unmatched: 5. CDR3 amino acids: CASSSWDRGDSPLHF. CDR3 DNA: TGTGCCAGCAGCTCCTGGGACAGGGGAGATTCACCCCTCCACTTT.

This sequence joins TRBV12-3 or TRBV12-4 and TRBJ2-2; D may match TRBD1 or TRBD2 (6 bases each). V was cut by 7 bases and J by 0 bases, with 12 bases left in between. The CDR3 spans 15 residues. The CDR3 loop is CASTLGGPNTGELFF. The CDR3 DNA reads TGTGCCAGCACCTTGGGGGGCCCGAACACCGGGGAGCTGTTTTTT.